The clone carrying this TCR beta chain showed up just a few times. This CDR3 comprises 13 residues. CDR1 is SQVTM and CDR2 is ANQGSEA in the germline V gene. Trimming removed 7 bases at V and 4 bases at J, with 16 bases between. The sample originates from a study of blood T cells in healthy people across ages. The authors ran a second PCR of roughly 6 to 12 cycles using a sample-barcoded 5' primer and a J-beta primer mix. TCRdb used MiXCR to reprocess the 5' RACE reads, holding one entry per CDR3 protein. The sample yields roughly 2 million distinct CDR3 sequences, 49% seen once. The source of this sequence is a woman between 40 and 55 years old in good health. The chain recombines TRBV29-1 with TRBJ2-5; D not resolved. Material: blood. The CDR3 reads CSAKGPPLETQYF. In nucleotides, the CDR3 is TGCAGCGCCAAAGGGCCCCCGTTAGAGACCCAGTACTTC.